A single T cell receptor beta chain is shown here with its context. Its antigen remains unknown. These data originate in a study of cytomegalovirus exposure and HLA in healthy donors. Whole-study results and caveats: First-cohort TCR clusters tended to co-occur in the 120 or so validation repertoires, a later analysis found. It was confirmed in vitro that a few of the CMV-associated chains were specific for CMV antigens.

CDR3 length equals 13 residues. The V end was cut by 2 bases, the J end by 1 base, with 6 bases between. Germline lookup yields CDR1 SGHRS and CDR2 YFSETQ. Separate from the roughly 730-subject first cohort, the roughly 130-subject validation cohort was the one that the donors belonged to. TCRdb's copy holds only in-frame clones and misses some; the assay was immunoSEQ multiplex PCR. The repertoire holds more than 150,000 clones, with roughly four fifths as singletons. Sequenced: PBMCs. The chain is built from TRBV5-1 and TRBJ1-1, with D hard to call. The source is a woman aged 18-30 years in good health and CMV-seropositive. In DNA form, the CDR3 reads TGCGCCAGCAGCTTATCATGGAACACTGAAGCTTTCTTT. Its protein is CASSLSWNTEAFF.